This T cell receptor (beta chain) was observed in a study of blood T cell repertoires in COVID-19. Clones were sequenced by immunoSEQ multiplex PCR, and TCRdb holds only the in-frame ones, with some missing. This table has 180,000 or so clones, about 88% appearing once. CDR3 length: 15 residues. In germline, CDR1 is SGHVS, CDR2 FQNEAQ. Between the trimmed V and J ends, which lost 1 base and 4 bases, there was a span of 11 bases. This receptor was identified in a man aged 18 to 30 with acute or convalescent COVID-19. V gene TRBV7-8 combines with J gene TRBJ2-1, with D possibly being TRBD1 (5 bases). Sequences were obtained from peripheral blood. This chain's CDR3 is CASSLGGSLYNEQFF. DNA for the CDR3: TGTGCCAGCAGCTTAGGGGGCAGCTTATACAATGAGCAGTTCTTC.